The sequence of this T cell receptor beta chain was determined in a study of blood T cell repertoires in COVID-19. The CDR3 contains 15 residues. Individuals aged roughly 18 to 100 years were recruited from roughly 23 US areas. Donors were grouped by their self-reported clinical history. TCRdb's copy holds only in-frame clones and misses some; the assay was immunoSEQ multiplex PCR. The sample lists approximately 300,000 clones; around nine tenths were seen once. The receptor comes from a woman in her twenties or thirties who had been exposed to COVID-19. This chain connects TRBV21-1 to TRBJ1-3; the table names TRBD1, a call not compared with the DNA. TRBV21-1 is listed as a pseudogene. Sequenced material: PBMCs or T cells enriched from blood (not recorded which). The CDR3 protein is CASRKTGQEGNTIYF. DNA for the CDR3: TGTGCCAGCAGAAAAACGGGACAGGAGGGAAACACCATATATTTT.